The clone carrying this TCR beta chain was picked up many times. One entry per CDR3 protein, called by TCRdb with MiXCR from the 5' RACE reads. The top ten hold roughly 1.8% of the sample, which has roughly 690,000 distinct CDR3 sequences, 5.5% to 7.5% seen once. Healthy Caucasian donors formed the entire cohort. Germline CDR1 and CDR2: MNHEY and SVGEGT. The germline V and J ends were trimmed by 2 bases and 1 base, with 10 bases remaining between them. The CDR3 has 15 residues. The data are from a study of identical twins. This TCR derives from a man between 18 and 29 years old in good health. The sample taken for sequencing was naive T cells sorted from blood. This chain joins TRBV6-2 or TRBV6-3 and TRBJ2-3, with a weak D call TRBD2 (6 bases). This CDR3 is CASSYGTLGTDTQYF. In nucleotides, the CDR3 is TGTGCCAGCAGTTACGGGACTCTCGGCACAGATACGCAGTATTTT.